The present TCR beta chain was sequenced within a study of T-cell memory formation after mild COVID-19. Study-wide background: TCR clusters were mostly donor specific.

Per germline, CDR1 MNHEY and CDR2 SVGAGI. CDR3 length: 17 residues. V was clipped by 6 bases and J by 10 bases; unmatched bases: 16. Worth noting for this clonotype: Its target is not known.

General study results and limits: Contracting CD8+ clones were enriched in EMRA, CD4+ mainly in CM and EM. Balance between CD4 and CD8 was seen in clones contracting day 15 to 85, and a CD4+ lean was seen in later expanders.

TCR alpha and TCR beta cDNA libraries with sample barcodes and UMIs came from 5'RACE using constant-segment primers. A single record per CDR3 protein comes from TCRdb applying MiXCR to the 5' RACE reads. The data hold 100,000 to 150,000 distinct CDR3 sequences, with 17% observed a single time. This clonotype originated in a man between 18 and 29 years old who had mild COVID-19 (a few samples of this study predate the infection). Cell type and time point are not known. V is TRBV6-5 and J is TRBJ1-6; 9 bases map to TRBD1. The sequenced sample consisted of PBMCs or a T cell subset sorted from them (not recorded which). The chain's CDR3 is CASSPDRGHLPNSPLHF. The CDR3 nucleotides read TGTGCCAGCAGCCCGGACAGGGGTCACCTCCCGAACTCACCCCTCCACTTT.